The 26 T cell receptor beta chains below come from one sample, sequenced in a study of blood T cell repertoires in COVID-19. Sequencing used immunoSEQ multiplex PCR; TCRdb keeps in-frame clones, though not all of them. The table includes about 120,000 clones, 65% to 90% detected once. The sample consisted of peripheral blood. These receptors came from a human donor in a cohort sampled during active COVID-19.

This clone was counted only a few times. The gene calls are TRBV13 and TRBJ1-4; a weak D match, TRBD1 (6 bases). The CDR3 contains 16 residues. Trimming took off 4 bases at V and 5 bases at J, with 17 bases between the two ends. The germline V gene has CDR1 PRHDT and CDR2 FYEKMQ (reference sequence). The CDR3 sequence is CASSSRLQGLNEKLFF. The CDR3 DNA reads TGTGCCAGCAGCTCCCGTCTACAGGGCCTGAATGAAAAACTGTTTTTT.

This clone was recorded a few times. The rearrangement uses TRBV7-8 and TRBJ2-2, with D perhaps matching TRBD2 (6 bases). The CDR3 is made up of 19 amino acids. Trimming shortened V by 1 base and J by 4 bases, and 22 bases separated the two germline ends. Germline loops: CDR1 SGHVS, CDR2 FQNEAQ. The CDR3 is CASSLGGVASRFSTGELFF. The CDR3 DNA sequence: TGTGCCAGCAGCTTAGGGGGGGTCGCTTCTCGGTTCAGCACCGGGGAGCTGTTTTTT.

This clone was observed a handful of times. The V gene is TRBV28, the J gene TRBJ1-2, with D perhaps matching TRBD1 (5 bases). V was cut by 3 bases and J by 2 bases, with 10 bases left in between. The CDR3 totals 14 residues. Per the germline V gene, CDR1 is MDHEN and CDR2 is SYDVKM. For the CDR3, the DNA is TGTGCCAGCAGTTTGGAGGGGATCAACTATGGCTACACCTTC. Translating gives CASSLEGINYGYTF.

The genes are TRBV6-5 and TRBJ1-2; no definite D call. Germline CDR1 reads MNHEY; CDR2 reads SVGAGI. Trimming took off 5 bases at V and 4 bases at J, with 14 bases between the two ends. This CDR3 is 14 amino acids long. CDR3 amino acids: CASSRQLNGYGYTF. The DNA for the CDR3 is TGTGCCAGCAGTCGACAATTGAATGGCTATGGCTACACCTTC.

The rearrangement joins TRBV7-2 to TRBJ2-3; 8 positions agree with TRBD2. Germline V lookup: CDR1 SGHTA, CDR2 FQGNSA. Losses at the gene ends were 0 bases for V and 9 bases for J; bases not matched to a gene: 5. This CDR3 contains 14 residues. The CDR3 loop is CASSLAFSGDTQYF. The CDR3 nucleotides are TGTGCCAGCAGCTTAGCCTTTAGCGGGGACACGCAGTATTTT.

The genes are TRBV5-1 and TRBJ1-1, with 8 bases fitting TRBD1. Germline V gives CDR1 SGHRS, CDR2 YFSETQ. This CDR3 has 15 amino acids. Trimming took 0 bases from V and 1 from J; bases not matched to a gene: 2. The CDR3 DNA reads as TGCGCCAGCAGCTTGGGTGGGACAGGGAACACTGAAGCTTTCTTT. Its protein is CASSLGGTGNTEAFF.

V gene TRBV24-1 combines with J gene TRBJ2-1; 9 positions match TRBD1. This CDR3 is built from 12 residues. The J segment lost 6 bases and the V segment lost 12 bases, leaving 5 bases of the junction unmatched. Germline lookup yields CDR1 KGHDR and CDR2 SFDVKD. The CDR3 bases are TGTGCCGAGGACAGGGGAAGCAATGAGCAGTTCTTC. Its translation: CAEDRGSNEQFF.

The V and J genes are TRBV5-5 and TRBJ1-6, with D unclear. Deletions cut 0 bases from V and 2 bases from J, with 6 bases between. The germline V gene encodes CDR1 SGHKS and CDR2 YYEKEE (reference sequence). The CDR3 length is 15 residues. This CDR3 reads CASSLDGTYNSPLHF. The DNA for the CDR3 is TGTGCCAGCAGCTTGGACGGGACCTATAATTCACCCCTCCACTTT.

CDR3 amino acids: CASMADRFLNTEAFF. In nucleotides, the CDR3 is TGTGCCAGCATGGCGGACAGGTTCCTGAACACTGAAGCTTTCTTT. The chain links TRBV25-1 to TRBJ1-1; TRBD1 matches 7 bases. Germline V gene sequence: CDR1 MGHDK, CDR2 SYGVNS. This CDR3 spans 15 amino acids. V shed 7 bases, J shed 0 bases, and the junction held 8 bases outside the gene matches.

The chain recombines TRBV19 with TRBJ2-6; D is ambiguous. V was cut by 4 bases and J by 0 bases, with 7 bases left in between. Germline lookup yields CDR1 LNHDA and CDR2 SQIVND (reference sequence). This CDR3 is built from 15 residues. The CDR3 reads CASSTQNSGANVLTF. The CDR3 DNA is TGTGCCAGTAGTACTCAGAACTCTGGGGCCAACGTCCTGACTTTC.

The genes are TRBV27 and TRBJ2-2, with a tentative D call TRBD1 (6 bases). This CDR3 spans 16 amino acids. Germline V gene sequence: CDR1 MNHEY, CDR2 SMNVEV (reference sequence). V shed 5 bases and J shed 10 bases, with 23 bases lying between them. In DNA form, the CDR3 reads TGTGCCAGCAGTAATTTCTTTGAGACAGGCTATATGGAGCTGTTTTTT. This encodes CASSNFFETGYMELFF.

The chain carries TRBV6-5 and TRBJ2-2; TRBD2 matches at 10 bases. The germline CDR1 and CDR2 sequences are MNHEY and SVGAGI. The CDR3 contains 15 residues. J was trimmed by 4 bases and V by 6 bases; bases with no gene match: 5. The CDR3 region has the DNA TGTGCCAGCAGCCTAGCGGGGGCCGGCACCGGGGAGCTGTTTTTT. Encoded protein: CASSLAGAGTGELFF.

The chain combines TRBV9 with TRBJ2-5; 10 bases line up with TRBD1. Unmatched junction bases numbered 3, after V lost 2 bases and J lost 5 bases. Germline CDR1 and CDR2: SGDLS and YYNGEE. The CDR3 has 14 amino acids. The CDR3 sequence: CASSVGQGKETQYF. CDR3 bases: TGTGCCAGCAGCGTGGGACAGGGGAAGGAGACCCAGTACTTC. Filled out from reference TRBV9 and TRBJ2-5, the complete variable domain reads DSGVTQTPKHLITATGQRVTLRCSPRSGDLSVYWYQQSLDQGLQFLIQYYNGEERAKGNILERFSAQQFPDLHSELNLSSLELGDSALYFCASSVGQGKETQYFGPGTRLLVL.

CDR3 sequence (DNA): TGCGCCAGCAGCACTGCAGGGGCGGGCTCCTACAATGAGCAGTTCTTC. It is translated as CASSTAGAGSYNEQFF. The chain employs TRBV5-1 and TRBJ2-1; D might be TRBD1 (6 bases). Germline lookup yields CDR1 SGHRS and CDR2 YFSETQ. The CDR3 is 16 residues long. V lost 4 bases and J 0 bases, leaving 14 bases between the germline ends.

The table lists this clone with a count of one. The rearrangement uses TRBV28 and TRBJ2-7, with TRBD2 as a possible D gene (7 bases). The CDR3 length is 15 residues. Germline CDR1 reads MDHEN; CDR2 reads SYDVKM. The V end was cut by 6 bases, the J end by 3 bases, with 18 bases between. CDR3 loop: CASSNLKGGNYEQYF. As DNA, the CDR3 is TGTGCCAGCAGCAACCTTAAGGGGGGGAACTACGAGCAGTACTTC.

The chain employs TRBV6-2 or TRBV6-3 and TRBJ2-7; 7 nucleotides match TRBD1. Germline CDR1 reads MNHEY; CDR2 reads SVGEGT. The CDR3 sequence is 14 residues long. V shed 2 bases, J shed 4 bases, and the junction held 5 bases outside the gene matches. For the CDR3, the DNA is TGTGCCAGCAGTTACCCGACAGGGATATACGAGCAGTACTTC. As protein: CASSYPTGIYEQYF.

The rearrangement joins TRBV3-1 (or the pseudogene TRBV3-2) to TRBJ1-4; a possible D gene is TRBD1 (5 bases). Germline V gene sequence: CDR1 LGHDT, CDR2 YNNKEL (reference sequence). The V end lost 3 bases, the J end lost 6 bases, and 17 bases lay between the germline ends. CDR3 length equals 16 residues. CDR3 in amino acids: CASSHLQGAGDEKLFF. In DNA form, the CDR3 reads TGTGCCAGCAGCCATTTGCAGGGCGCCGGTGATGAAAAACTGTTTTTT.

The rearrangement uses TRBV6-5 and TRBJ1-1; possibly TRBD1 for D (6 bases). This CDR3 comprises 15 residues. V gave up 3 bases and J gave up 3 bases, with 14 bases separating them. Per the germline V gene, CDR1 is MNHEY and CDR2 is SVGAGI. The CDR3 reads CASSYRAGVDTEAFF. For the CDR3, the DNA is TGTGCCAGCAGTTATCGGGCAGGGGTCGACACTGAAGCTTTCTTT.

This clone was recorded once. CDR3 loop: CASSAPTLDYGYTF. The CDR3 bases are TGTGCCAGCAGTGCCCCTACCTTAGACTATGGCTACACCTTC. V gene TRBV6-4 combines with J gene TRBJ1-2, with D hard to call. This CDR3 region has 14 residues. Trimming took 4 bases from V and 3 from J, leaving 12 bases between them. The germline CDR1 and CDR2 sequences are MRHNA and SNTAGT.

This rearrangement joins TRBV20-1 to TRBJ2-7, with D possibly being TRBD2 (6 bases). CDR1 is DFQATT, CDR2 SNEGSKA, per germline (reference sequence). The CDR3 totals 11 residues. Trimming shortened V by 5 bases and J by 6 bases, and 11 bases separated the two germline ends. The CDR3 bases are TGCAGTGCTGGACTATTCTCCGAGCAGTACTTC. Its protein product is CSAGLFSEQYF.

The chain uses TRBV19 and TRBJ1-2; tentatively, D is TRBD1 (5 bases). This CDR3 spans 14 amino acids. Germline V gene lookup returns CDR1 LNHDA and CDR2 SQIVND (reference sequence). V shed 11 bases and J shed 0 bases, with 16 bases lying between them. CDR3 sequence reads: CASANQGTNYGYTF. In DNA, the CDR3 is TGTGCCTCAGCGAACCAGGGAACTAACTATGGCTACACCTTC.

A remark on this clone: In the same sample, other DNA sequences code for this CDR3. The rearrangement joins TRBV7-8 to TRBJ2-5; 12 bases map to TRBD2. The ends lost 1 base at V and 4 bases at J; junction bases unmatched: 1. This CDR3 has 15 residues. CDR1 is SGHVS and CDR2 is FQNEAQ in the germline V gene. The CDR3 DNA follows: TGTGCCAGCAGCTTAGGGACTAGCGGGGTAGAGACCCAGTACTTC. Translating it yields CASSLGTSGVETQYF.

This clone has a handful of counts. This sequence joins TRBV7-2 and TRBJ2-1, with D hard to call. The CDR3 length is 13 residues. Germline V CDR1 and CDR2: SGHTA, FQGNSA. Trimming pared 3 bases from V and 6 bases from J, leaving 9 bases between. This CDR3 reads CASSLNNFNEQFF. CDR3 coding DNA: TGTGCCAGCAGCTTGAACAATTTCAATGAGCAGTTCTTC.

J is TRBJ1-1 and V is TRBV5-1; D uncertain. Trimming removed 5 bases at V and 3 bases at J, with 17 bases between. Germline CDR1 is SGHRS and CDR2 is YFSETQ. The CDR3 runs to 15 residues. CDR3 bases: TGCGCCAGCAGTTGGGCCGAGCGGGTGGACACTGAAGCTTTCTTT. This encodes CASSWAERVDTEAFF. The entire variable domain, with the rest obtained from reference TRBV5-1 and TRBJ1-1, is as follows: KAGVTQTPRYLIKTRGQQVTLSCSPISGHRSVSWYQQTPGQGLQFLFEYFSETQRNKGNFPGRFSGRQFSNSRSEMNVSTLELGDSALYLCASSWAERVDTEAFFGQGTRLTVV.

The chain couples TRBV6-5 to TRBJ2-5, with TRBD1 matching 11 bases. V dropped 6 bases and J dropped 4; count of bases not matched to a gene: 7. There are 15 residues in the CDR3. Germline CDR1 reads MNHEY; CDR2 reads SVGAGI. In DNA form, the CDR3 reads TGTGCCAGCAGCGGACAGGGGGCGAAGGGAGAGACCCAGTACTTC. It is translated as CASSGQGAKGETQYF.

The chain uses TRBV6-5 and TRBJ2-5; 7 bases are shared with TRBD1. The V and J ends lost 6 bases and 2 bases, in that order; junction bases with no gene match: 6. CDR3 size: 14 residues. Germline lookup yields CDR1 MNHEY and CDR2 SVGAGI. The CDR3 reads CASRPGQPQETQYF. Here the CDR3 DNA reads TGTGCCAGCAGGCCGGGACAGCCACAAGAGACCCAGTACTTC.